These T cell receptor beta chains were read from a single sample in a study of cytomegalovirus exposure and HLA in healthy donors. Sequencing used immunoSEQ multiplex PCR; TCRdb keeps in-frame clones, though not all of them. The table has 270,000 or so clones, over 90% seen once. Sequencing was done on a sample of PBMCs. The receptors stem from a girl aged 2-10 years in good health and CMV-seronegative. The CDR3 runs from the conserved cysteine through the conserved F or W. D genes are given only for firm matches. Rows may omit the clone size; those that give it use once, few, many or a size class.

abundance	j_gene	v_gene	d_gene	CDR3aa	CDR3nt
-	TRBJ1-1	TRBV19	-	CASSPSGGGTEAFF	TGTGCCAGTAGTCCCTCGGGGGGTGGTACTGAAGCTTTCTTT
-	TRBJ1-1	TRBV9	-	CASSGRTSKAFF	TGTGCCAGCAGCGGCAGGACATCGAAAGCTTTCTTT
-	TRBJ2-3	TRBV15	-	CATSSGQLDGDTQYF	TGTGCCACCAGCAGTGGACAACTCGATGGGGATACGCAGTATTTT
-	TRBJ2-1	TRBV2	TRBD2	CASSDWTSGSTYNEQFF	TGTGCCAGCAGTGACTGGACTAGCGGGTCGACCTACAATGAGCAGTTCTTC
-	TRBJ1-1	TRBV5-1	TRBD1	CASSLEGARNTEAFF	TGCGCCAGCAGCTTGGAGGGGGCAAGGAACACTGAAGCTTTCTTT
-	TRBJ2-7	TRBV10-3	-	CAISELIGGSYEQYF	TGTGCCATCAGTGAGCTTATAGGAGGCTCCTACGAGCAGTACTTC
-	TRBJ1-1	TRBV2	-	CASSEAPSKRGTEAFF	TGTGCCAGCAGTGAAGCGCCATCCAAGAGGGGGACTGAAGCTTTCTTT
-	TRBJ1-2	TRBV27	-	CASTPEIGANYGYTF	TGTGCCAGCACCCCCGAGATAGGGGCTAACTATGGCTACACCTTC
-	TRBJ2-1	TRBV27	-	CASSLSGTNYNEQFF	TGTGCCAGCAGTTTAAGCGGAACAAACTACAATGAGCAGTTCTTC
-	TRBJ1-3	TRBV4-1	-	CASSASSGGLRGNTIYF	TGCGCCAGCAGCGCAAGTAGCGGGGGGCTAAGGGGAAACACCATATATTTT
-	TRBJ2-3	TRBV28	TRBD1	CASRQGQAASDTQYF	TGTGCCAGCAGACAAGGACAGGCAGCATCAGATACGCAGTATTTT
-	TRBJ2-7	TRBV5-1	-	CASSLVPAGGEQYF	TGCGCCAGCAGCTTGGTGCCGGCCGGAGGGGAGCAGTACTTC
-	TRBJ1-2	TRBV5-4	-	CASGEGYGYTF	TGTGCCAGCGGGGAGGGATATGGCTACACCTTC
-	TRBJ2-1	TRBV29-1	-	CSHTWGFREQFF	TGCAGCCACACTTGGGGCTTTCGGGAGCAGTTCTTC
-	TRBJ1-2	TRBV5-5	TRBD1	CASSLEGQGLFKPSNYGYTF	TGTGCCAGCAGCTTGGAGGGACAGGGTTTGTTCAAACCTTCTAACTATGGCTACACCTTC
-	TRBJ2-3	TRBV9	TRBD2	CASRGLAGAFTDTQYF	TGTGCCAGCAGAGGACTAGCGGGAGCGTTCACAGATACGCAGTATTTT
-	TRBJ1-1	TRBV11-2	-	CASSLSTDTEAFF	TGTGCCAGCAGCTTAAGTACAGATACTGAAGCTTTCTTT
-	TRBJ1-1	TRBV6-4	-	CASSEARGTEAFF	TGTGCCAGCAGTGAGGCCCGGGGGACTGAAGCTTTCTTT
-	TRBJ1-1	TRBV29-1	-	CSVEPRMRENTEAFF	TGCAGCGTTGAGCCGAGGATGAGGGAAAACACTGAAGCTTTCTTT
few	TRBJ1-3	TRBV2	-	CASLHGSGNTIYF	TGTGCCAGCCTGCACGGGTCTGGAAACACCATATATTTT
few	TRBJ1-1	TRBV2	-	CASSSWDKGTEAFF	TGTGCCAGCAGCTCCTGGGACAAAGGGACTGAAGCTTTCTTT
-	TRBJ1-1	TRBV7-9	TRBD1	CASSQQTGMNTEAFF	TGTGCCAGCAGCCAACAGACAGGGATGAACACTGAAGCTTTCTTT
few	TRBJ2-1	TRBV29-1	TRBD2	CTQSGASGRRGDNEQFF	TGCACGCAGTCGGGGGCTAGCGGGAGAAGGGGGGACAATGAGCAGTTCTTC
-	TRBJ1-5	TRBV28	-	CASSRDSPRSQPQHF	TGTGCCAGCAGTCGGGACTCCCCCCGGAGTCAGCCCCAGCATTTT
-	TRBJ2-5	TRBV18	TRBD2	CASSPTLAGGFETQYF	TGTGCCAGCTCACCCACACTAGCGGGAGGTTTTGAGACCCAGTACTTC
-	TRBJ2-6	TRBV7-2	TRBD1	CASDDRGPSGANVLTF	TGTGCCAGCGATGACAGGGGCCCCTCTGGGGCCAACGTCCTGACTTTC
-	TRBJ1-1	TRBV14	-	CASSQVAGVTEAFF	TGTGCCAGCAGCCAAGTTGCGGGGGTCACTGAAGCTTTCTTT
-	TRBJ2-7	TRBV23-1	TRBD2	CASSQSMTSGEVYEQYF	TGCGCCAGCAGTCAATCGATGACTAGCGGGGAGGTCTACGAGCAGTACTTC
-	TRBJ2-7	TRBV18	-	CASSPPSQNEQYF	TGTGCCAGCTCACCACCGTCCCAAAACGAGCAGTACTTC
-	TRBJ1-5	TRBV7-2	-	CASSFPGQPQHF	TGTGCCAGCAGCTTCCCAGGTCAGCCCCAGCATTTT
-	TRBJ1-4	TRBV29-1	-	CSARGGRTTNEKLFF	TGCAGCGCCCGGGGGGGCAGAACAACTAATGAAAAACTGTTTTTT
-	TRBJ2-1	TRBV5-4	TRBD1	CASSLRGQGKDEQFF	TGTGCCAGCAGCTTGAGAGGACAGGGCAAGGATGAGCAGTTCTTC
once	TRBJ1-1	TRBV19	-	CASTGGVKMNTEAFF	TGTGCCAGTACCGGAGGGGTAAAAATGAACACTGAAGCTTTCTTT
-	TRBJ2-7	TRBV7-2	-	CASVHRGSYEQYF	TGTGCCAGCGTCCATAGGGGGTCCTACGAGCAGTACTTC
-	TRBJ2-1	TRBV15	TRBD1	CATSREGQGINEQFF	TGTGCCACCAGCAGGGAGGGACAGGGTATAAATGAGCAGTTCTTC
-	TRBJ2-7	TRBV18	TRBD2	CASSPPGTSYEQYF	TGTGCCAGCTCACCTCCCGGGACTAGCTACGAGCAGTACTTC
-	TRBJ2-3	TRBV5-4	-	CASSLALTGRADTQYF	TGTGCCAGCAGCTTGGCGTTGACAGGTCGGGCAGATACGCAGTATTTT
-	TRBJ2-5	TRBV6-5	-	CASSLLVQETQYF	TGTGCCAGCAGCCTACTAGTACAAGAGACCCAGTACTTC
-	TRBJ1-1	TRBV18	-	CASSPSGAAMNTEAFF	TGTGCCAGCTCACCAAGCGGGGCGGCTATGAACACTGAAGCTTTCTTT
-	TRBJ2-1	TRBV28	TRBD2	CASSFGGVDEQFF	TGTGCCAGCAGTTTTGGGGGGGTCGATGAGCAGTTCTTC
once	TRBJ2-5	TRBV4-1	TRBD2	CASSQGVLAGQETQYF	TGCGCCAGCAGCCAAGGTGTCCTAGCGGGACAAGAGACCCAGTACTTC
-	TRBJ2-7	TRBV9	TRBD2	CASSVEAGGAEQYF	TGTGCCAGCAGCGTAGAAGCGGGAGGCGCCGAGCAGTACTTC